These 7 T cell receptor beta chains were sequenced from one sample in a study of T-cell reconstitution after alpha-beta-depleted transplantation in children (TCRdb year 2016). Library creation used PCR. The sample was run on an Illumina HiSeq 2500. TCR libraries were prepared with molecular barcoding, using unique molecular identifiers to normalize TCRbeta repertoire quantification. In TCRdb, the public reads were trimmed at Q25 with fastp and aligned with MiXCR, with productive beta chains retained. Each record represents a unique CDR3 protein, reported with the most common genes and DNA among its rows. The sample table records approximately 82,000 distinct CDR3 sequences; less than 20% of these occur just once. The top ten clonotypes cover about 20% of the sample. The sample's treatment or condition, from its label and the paper: allogeneic hematopoietic cell transplantation with graft depleted of TCRalphabeta T cells and CD19 B cells.

Sequencing used PBMCs, mostly from graft donor cells, obtained 180 days after TCRalphabeta/CD19-depleted stem cell transplant. These receptors came from a male patient aged 2 to 10 who had a stem cell transplant for acute lymphoblastic leukemia, so the T cells may come from the graft donor.

This clonotype has more than one count but fewer than ten. DNA for the CDR3: TGTGCCAGCAGTGGGGGACAGGCTGAAGCTTTCTTT. It specifies CASSGGQAEAFF. J is TRBJ1-1 and V is TRBV9, with 8 bases matching TRBD1. From germline, CDR1 is SGDLS and CDR2 YYNGEE. This CDR3 has 12 amino acids. V lost 5 bases, J lost 6 bases, and 3 bases stayed unmatched.

The chain links TRBV6-1 to TRBJ2-3, with 7 positions matching TRBD1. J gave up 5 bases and V 3 bases, and 11 bases lay outside the gene matches. The CDR3 sequence is 16 residues long. From germline, CDR1 is MNHNS and CDR2 SASEGT. The CDR3 bases are TGTGCCAGCAGTGAGGAGGTGACAGGGCGTGTAGATACGCAGTATTTT. It yields the protein CASSEEVTGRVDTQYF.

This clonotype has a count of ten or more. The genes are TRBV12-3 or TRBV12-4 and TRBJ2-3; weak D call: TRBD1 (5 bases). The CDR3 runs to 14 residues. The germline V and J ends were trimmed by 1 base and 4 bases, with 9 bases remaining between them. CDR3 amino acids: CASSLGQGADTQYF. CDR3 DNA sequence: TGTGCCAGCAGTTTAGGGCAGGGTGCAGATACGCAGTATTTT.

The chain links TRBV5-1 to TRBJ1-4; 7 nucleotides agree with TRBD1. Germline CDR1 SGHRS, CDR2 YFSETQ. The ends lost 4 bases at V and 4 bases at J; junction bases unmatched: 7. CDR3 length: 15 residues. CDR3 amino acids: CASSPPGQLNEKLFF. In DNA form, the CDR3 reads TGCGCCAGCAGCCCGCCGGGACAGCTTAATGAAAAACTGTTTTTT.

J is TRBJ2-7 and V is TRBV20-1; perhaps TRBD2 as D (6 bases). Per the germline V gene, CDR1 is DFQATT and CDR2 is SNEGSKA (reference sequence). The CDR3 covers 13 residues. V lost 1 base and J 7 bases, leaving 14 bases between the germline ends. DNA of the CDR3: TGCAGTGCTAGAGTGGAGGGTGGGGGAGAGCAGTACTTC. Translating it yields CSARVEGGGEQYF.

This clonotype was counted a few times. V gene TRBV21-1 combines with J gene TRBJ2-3; the tabulated D call, TRBD1, remains unverified against the DNA. TRBV21-1 is termed a pseudogene. The CDR3 runs 15 residues. The CDR3 bases are TGTGCCAGCAGCAAAGAGGAGGGGGCCACAGATACGCAGTATTTT. This gives the protein CASSKEEGATDTQYF.

The chain carries TRBV2 and TRBJ1-1; D remains unclear. This CDR3 is built from 12 residues. V was clipped by 3 bases and J by 4 bases, with 6 bases between them. Germline CDR1 is SNHLY and CDR2 is FYNNEI. The CDR3 here is CASSDRSTEAFF. The CDR3, as DNA: TGTGCCAGCAGTGACCGGAGCACTGAAGCTTTCTTT.